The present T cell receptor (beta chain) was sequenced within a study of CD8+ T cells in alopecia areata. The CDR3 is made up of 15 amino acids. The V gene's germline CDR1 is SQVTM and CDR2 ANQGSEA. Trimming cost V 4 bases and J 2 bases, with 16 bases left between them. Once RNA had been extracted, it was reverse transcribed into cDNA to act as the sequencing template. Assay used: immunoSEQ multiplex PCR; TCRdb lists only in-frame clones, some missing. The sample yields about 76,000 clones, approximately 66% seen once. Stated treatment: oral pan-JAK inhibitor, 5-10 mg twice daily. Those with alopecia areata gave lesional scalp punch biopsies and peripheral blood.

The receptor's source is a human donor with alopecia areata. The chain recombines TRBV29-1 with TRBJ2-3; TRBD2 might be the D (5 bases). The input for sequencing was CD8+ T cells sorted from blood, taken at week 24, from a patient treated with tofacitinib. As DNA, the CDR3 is TGCAGCGTTGGGGGTTCGTTGGGAGCCACAGATACGCAGTATTTT. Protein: CSVGGSLGATDTQYF.